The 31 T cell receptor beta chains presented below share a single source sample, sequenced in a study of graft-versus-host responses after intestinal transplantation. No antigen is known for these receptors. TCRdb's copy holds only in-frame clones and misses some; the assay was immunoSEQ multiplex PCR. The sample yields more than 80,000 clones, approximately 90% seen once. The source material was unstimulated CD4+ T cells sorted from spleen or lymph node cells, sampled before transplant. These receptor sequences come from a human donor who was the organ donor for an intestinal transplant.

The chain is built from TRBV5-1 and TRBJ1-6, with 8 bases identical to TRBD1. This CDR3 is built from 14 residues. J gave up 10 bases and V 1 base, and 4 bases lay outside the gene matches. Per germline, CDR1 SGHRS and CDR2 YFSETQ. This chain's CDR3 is CASSLQGAESPLHF. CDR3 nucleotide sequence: TGCGCCAGCAGCTTGCAGGGGGCGGAATCACCCCTCCACTTT.

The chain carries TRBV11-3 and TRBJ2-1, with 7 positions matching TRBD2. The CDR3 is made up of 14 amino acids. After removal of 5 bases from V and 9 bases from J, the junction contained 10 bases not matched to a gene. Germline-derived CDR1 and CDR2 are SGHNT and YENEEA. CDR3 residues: CASSRLSGGGEQFF. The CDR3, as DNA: TGTGCCAGCAGCCGACTGAGCGGCGGGGGTGAGCAGTTCTTC.

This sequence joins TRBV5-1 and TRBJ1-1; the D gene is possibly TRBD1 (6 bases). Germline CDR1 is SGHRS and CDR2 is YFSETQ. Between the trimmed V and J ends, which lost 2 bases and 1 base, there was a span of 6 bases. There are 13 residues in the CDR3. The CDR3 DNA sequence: TGCGCCAGCAGCTTAGGGGGGAACACTGAAGCTTTCTTT. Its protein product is CASSLGGNTEAFF.

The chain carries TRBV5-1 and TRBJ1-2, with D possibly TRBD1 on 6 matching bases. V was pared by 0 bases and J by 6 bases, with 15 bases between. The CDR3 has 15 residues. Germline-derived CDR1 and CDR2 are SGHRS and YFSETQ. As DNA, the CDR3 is TGCGCCAGCAGCTTGGGAGCCTACCAGGGGAATGGCTACACCTTC. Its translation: CASSLGAYQGNGYTF.

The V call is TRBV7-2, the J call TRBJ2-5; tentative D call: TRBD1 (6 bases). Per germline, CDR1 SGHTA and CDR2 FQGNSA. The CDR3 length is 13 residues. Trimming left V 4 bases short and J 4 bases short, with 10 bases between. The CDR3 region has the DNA TGTGCCAGCAGCTGGGGGCGGACAGAGACCCAGTACTTC. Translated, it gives CASSWGRTETQYF.

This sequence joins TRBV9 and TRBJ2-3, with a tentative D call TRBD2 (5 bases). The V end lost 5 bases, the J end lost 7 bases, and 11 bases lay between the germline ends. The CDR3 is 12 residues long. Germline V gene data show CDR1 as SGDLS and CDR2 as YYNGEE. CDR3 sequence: CASSAEGYTQYF. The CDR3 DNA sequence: TGTGCCAGCAGTGCCGAGGGATATACGCAGTATTTT.

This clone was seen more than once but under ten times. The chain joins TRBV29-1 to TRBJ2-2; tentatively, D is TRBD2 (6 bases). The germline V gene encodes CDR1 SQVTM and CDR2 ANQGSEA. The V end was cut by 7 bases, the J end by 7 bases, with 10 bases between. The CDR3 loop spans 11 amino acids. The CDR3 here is CSARGLGELFF. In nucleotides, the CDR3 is TGCAGCGCCCGGGGACTCGGGGAGCTGTTTTTT.

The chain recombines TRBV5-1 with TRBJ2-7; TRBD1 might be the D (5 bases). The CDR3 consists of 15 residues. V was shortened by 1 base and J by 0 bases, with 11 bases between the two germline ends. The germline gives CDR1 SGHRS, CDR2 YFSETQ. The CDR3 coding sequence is TGCGCCAGCAGCTTGCACCCGCAGGGCTCCTACGAGCAGTACTTC. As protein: CASSLHPQGSYEQYF. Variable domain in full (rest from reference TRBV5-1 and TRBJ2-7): KAGVTQTPRYLIKTRGQQVTLSCSPISGHRSVSWYQQTPGQGLQFLFEYFSETQRNKGNFPGRFSGRQFSNSRSEMNVSTLELGDSALYLCASSLHPQGSYEQYFGPGTRLTVT.

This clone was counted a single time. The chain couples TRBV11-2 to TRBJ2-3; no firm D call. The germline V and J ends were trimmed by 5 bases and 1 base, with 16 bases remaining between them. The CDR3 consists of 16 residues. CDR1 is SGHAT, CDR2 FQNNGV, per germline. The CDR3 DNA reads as TGTGCCAGCAGCCGAGGCCCTAGGCGAGGCACAGATACGCAGTATTTT. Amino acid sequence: CASSRGPRRGTDTQYF.

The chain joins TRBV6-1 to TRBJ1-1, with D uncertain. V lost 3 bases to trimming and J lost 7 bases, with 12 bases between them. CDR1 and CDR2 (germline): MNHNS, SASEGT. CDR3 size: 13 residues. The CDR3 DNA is TGTGCCAGCAGTGATCCCCGCAAGAGTGAAGCTTTCTTT. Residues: CASSDPRKSEAFF.

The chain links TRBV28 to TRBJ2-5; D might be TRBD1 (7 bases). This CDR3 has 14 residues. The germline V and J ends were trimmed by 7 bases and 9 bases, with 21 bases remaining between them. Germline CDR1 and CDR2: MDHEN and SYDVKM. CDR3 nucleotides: TGTGCCAGCACCAAACCCCCCAGGGGGGATGCCCAGTACTTC. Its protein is CASTKPPRGDAQYF.

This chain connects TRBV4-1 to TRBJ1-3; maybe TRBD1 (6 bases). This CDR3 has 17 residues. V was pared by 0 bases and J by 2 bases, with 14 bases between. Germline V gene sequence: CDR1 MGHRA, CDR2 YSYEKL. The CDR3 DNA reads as TGCGCCAGCAGCCAAGAGGGCAGGGGCTTTACTGGAAACACCATATATTTT. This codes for CASSQEGRGFTGNTIYF.

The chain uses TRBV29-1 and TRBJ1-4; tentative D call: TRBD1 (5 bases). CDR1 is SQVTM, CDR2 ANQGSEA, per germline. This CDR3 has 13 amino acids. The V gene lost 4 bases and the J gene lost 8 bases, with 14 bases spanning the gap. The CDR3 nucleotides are TGCAGCGTTGGTTCCCAGGGTAGAGAAAAACTGTTTTTT. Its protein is CSVGSQGREKLFF.

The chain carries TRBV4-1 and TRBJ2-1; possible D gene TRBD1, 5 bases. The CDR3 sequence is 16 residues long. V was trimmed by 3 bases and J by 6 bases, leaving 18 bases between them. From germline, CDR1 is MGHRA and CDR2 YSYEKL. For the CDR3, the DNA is TGCGCCAGCAGCCAGGGGCCCCTTCTTCGACTCAATGAGCAGTTCTTC. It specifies CASSQGPLLRLNEQFF.

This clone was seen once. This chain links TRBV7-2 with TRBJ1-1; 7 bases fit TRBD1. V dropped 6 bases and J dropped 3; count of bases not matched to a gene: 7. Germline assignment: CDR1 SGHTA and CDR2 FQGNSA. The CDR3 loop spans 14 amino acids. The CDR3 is CASRRGPGDTEAFF. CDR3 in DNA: TGTGCCAGCAGAAGGGGGCCCGGCGACACTGAAGCTTTCTTT.

CDR3 region: CASSDSGGAPDTQYF. Written as DNA, the CDR3 is TGTGCCAGCAGTGATAGCGGGGGGGCCCCAGATACGCAGTATTTT. V is TRBV6-4 and J is TRBJ2-3; TRBD2 matches at 11 bases. Germline lookup yields CDR1 MRHNA and CDR2 SNTAGT. J was trimmed by 4 bases and V by 3 bases; bases with no gene match: 3. CDR3 size: 15 residues.

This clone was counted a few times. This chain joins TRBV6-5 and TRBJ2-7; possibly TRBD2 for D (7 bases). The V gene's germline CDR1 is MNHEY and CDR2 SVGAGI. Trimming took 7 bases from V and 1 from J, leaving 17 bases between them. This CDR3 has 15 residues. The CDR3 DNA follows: TGTGCCAGCACGGATAGGGGGGGTGGATCCTACGAGCAGTACTTC. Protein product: CASTDRGGGSYEQYF.

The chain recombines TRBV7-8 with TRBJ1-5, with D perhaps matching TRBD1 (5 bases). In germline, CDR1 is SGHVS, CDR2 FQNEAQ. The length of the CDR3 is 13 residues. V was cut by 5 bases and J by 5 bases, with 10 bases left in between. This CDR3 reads CASSPWGDQPQHF. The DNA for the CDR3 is TGTGCCAGCAGCCCATGGGGGGATCAGCCCCAGCATTTT.

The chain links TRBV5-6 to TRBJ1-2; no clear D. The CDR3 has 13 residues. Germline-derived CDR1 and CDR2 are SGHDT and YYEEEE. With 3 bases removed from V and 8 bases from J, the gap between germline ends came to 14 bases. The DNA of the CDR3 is TGTGCCAGCAGCTCCCCCCCTTTGGCCGGCTACACCTTC. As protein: CASSSPPLAGYTF.

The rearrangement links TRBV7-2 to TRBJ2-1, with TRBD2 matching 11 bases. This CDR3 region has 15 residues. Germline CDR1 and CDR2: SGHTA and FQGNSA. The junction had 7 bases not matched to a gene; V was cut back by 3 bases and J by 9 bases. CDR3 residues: CASSFPSGGSGEQFF. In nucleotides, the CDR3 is TGTGCCAGCAGCTTCCCTAGCGGGGGGAGCGGTGAGCAGTTCTTC.

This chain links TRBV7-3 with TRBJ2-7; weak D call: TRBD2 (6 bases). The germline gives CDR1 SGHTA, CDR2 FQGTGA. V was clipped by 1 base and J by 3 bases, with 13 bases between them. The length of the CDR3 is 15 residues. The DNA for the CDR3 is TGTGCCAGCAGCTTAATGGGCGGTAGCGGCTACGAGCAGTACTTC. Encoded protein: CASSLMGGSGYEQYF.

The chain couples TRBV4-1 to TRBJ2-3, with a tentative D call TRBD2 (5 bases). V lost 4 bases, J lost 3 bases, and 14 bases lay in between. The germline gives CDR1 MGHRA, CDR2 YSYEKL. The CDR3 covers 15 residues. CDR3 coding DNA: TGCGCCAGCAGCCCTCCCCCCGGCGGGACAGATACGCAGTATTTT. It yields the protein CASSPPPGGTDTQYF.

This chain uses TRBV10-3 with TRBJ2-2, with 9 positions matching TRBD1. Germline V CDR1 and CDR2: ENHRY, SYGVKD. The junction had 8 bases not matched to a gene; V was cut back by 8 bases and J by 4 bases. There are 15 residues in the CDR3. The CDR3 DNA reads TGTGCCATCGCGCCGGGACAGGGTTTCACCGGGGAGCTGTTTTTT. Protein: CAIAPGQGFTGELFF.

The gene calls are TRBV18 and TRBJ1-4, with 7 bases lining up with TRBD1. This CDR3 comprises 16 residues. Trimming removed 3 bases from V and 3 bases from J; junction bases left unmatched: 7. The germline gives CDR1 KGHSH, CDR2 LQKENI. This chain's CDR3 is CASSPNRGSANEKLFF. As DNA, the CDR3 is TGTGCCAGCTCACCCAACAGGGGTTCCGCTAATGAAAAACTGTTTTTT.

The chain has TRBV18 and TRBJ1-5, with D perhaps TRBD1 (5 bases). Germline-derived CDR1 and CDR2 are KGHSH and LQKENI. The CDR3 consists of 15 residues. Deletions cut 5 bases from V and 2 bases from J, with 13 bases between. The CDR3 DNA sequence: TGTGCCAGCTCATTAGGGGATAAGGGCAATCAGCCCCAGCATTTT. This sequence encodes CASSLGDKGNQPQHF.

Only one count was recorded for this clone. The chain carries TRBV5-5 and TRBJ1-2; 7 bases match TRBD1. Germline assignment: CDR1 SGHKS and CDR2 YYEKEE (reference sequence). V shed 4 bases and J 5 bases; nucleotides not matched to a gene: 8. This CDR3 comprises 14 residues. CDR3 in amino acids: CASSPGDSLYGYTF. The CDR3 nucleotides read TGTGCCAGCAGCCCCGGGGACAGCTTATATGGCTACACCTTC.

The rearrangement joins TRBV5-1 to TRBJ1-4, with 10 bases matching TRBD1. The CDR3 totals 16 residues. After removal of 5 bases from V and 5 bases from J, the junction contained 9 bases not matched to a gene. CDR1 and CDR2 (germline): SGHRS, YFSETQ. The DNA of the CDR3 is TGCGCCAGCAGTCTTCTCCCGGGACAGGGGAATGAAAAACTGTTTTTT. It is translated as CASSLLPGQGNEKLFF.

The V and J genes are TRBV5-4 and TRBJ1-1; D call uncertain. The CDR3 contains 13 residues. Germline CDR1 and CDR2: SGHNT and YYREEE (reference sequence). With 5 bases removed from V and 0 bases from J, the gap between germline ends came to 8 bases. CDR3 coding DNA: TGTGCCAGCAGTCTGTCGGTGAACACTGAAGCTTTCTTT. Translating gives CASSLSVNTEAFF.

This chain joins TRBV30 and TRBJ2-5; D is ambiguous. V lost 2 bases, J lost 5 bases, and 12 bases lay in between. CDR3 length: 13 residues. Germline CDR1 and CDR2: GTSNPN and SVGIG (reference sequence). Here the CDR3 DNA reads TGTGCCTGGAGTCGTCAGGTACTCGAGACCCAGTACTTC. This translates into CAWSRQVLETQYF.

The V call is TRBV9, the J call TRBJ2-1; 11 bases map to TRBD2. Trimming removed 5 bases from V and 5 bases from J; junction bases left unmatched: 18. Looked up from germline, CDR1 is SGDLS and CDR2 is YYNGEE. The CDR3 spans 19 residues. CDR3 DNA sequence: TGTGCCAGCAGTCGTAGTGGCCTAGCGGGAGGAGCAAACGACAATGAGCAGTTCTTC. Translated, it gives CASSRSGLAGGANDNEQFF.

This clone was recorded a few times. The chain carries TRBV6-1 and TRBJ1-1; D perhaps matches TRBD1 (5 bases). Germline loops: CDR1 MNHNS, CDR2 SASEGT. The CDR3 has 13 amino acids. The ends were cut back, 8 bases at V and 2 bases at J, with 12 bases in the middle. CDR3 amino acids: CASGYGGNTEAFF. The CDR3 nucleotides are TGTGCCAGCGGCTACGGGGGAAACACTGAAGCTTTCTTT.